One and the same sample provided the 23 T cell receptor beta chains below, sequenced in a study of OX40 agonist ivuxolimab in advanced cancers. Clones were sequenced by immunoSEQ multiplex PCR, and TCRdb holds only the in-frame ones, with some missing. This repertoire shows approximately 44,000 clones, under 95% found once; its top ten account for around 15%. This material consisted of CD4+ or CD8+ T cells sorted from blood, taken in a trial of the OX40 agonist ivuxolimab. These receptors were taken from an adult with an advanced solid tumor such as melanoma, head and neck, liver or kidney cancer.

The chain employs TRBV11-2 and TRBJ1-6; 7 positions match TRBD1. The V and J ends lost 5 bases and 6 bases, in that order; junction bases with no gene match: 7. The CDR3 totals 15 residues. Per the germline V gene, CDR1 is SGHAT and CDR2 is FQNNGV. CDR3 bases: TGTGCCAGCAGCGGGCGGGACAGCTTTAATTCACCCCTCCACTTT. It is translated as CASSGRDSFNSPLHF.

The chain carries TRBV13 and TRBJ2-2; 11 bases are shared with TRBD2. This CDR3 spans 16 amino acids. J lost 5 bases, V lost 4 bases, and 6 bases had no gene match. Germline assignment: CDR1 PRHDT and CDR2 FYEKMQ (reference sequence). CDR3 nucleotides: TGTGCCAGCAGCTCCGGACTAGCGGGCGCTACCGGGGAGCTGTTTTTT. Translation gives CASSSGLAGATGELFF.

The chain couples TRBV4-3 to TRBJ2-1; maybe TRBD1 (6 bases). CDR1 is LGHNA and CDR2 is YSLEER in the germline V gene. V was pared by 0 bases and J by 9 bases, with 18 bases between. CDR3 length equals 16 residues. The DNA of the CDR3 is TGCGCCAGCAGCCAAGATGTGACAGGTACTAAGGTTGAGCAGTTCTTC. Translated: CASSQDVTGTKVEQFF.

V usage is TRBV7-8 and J usage is TRBJ1-1; no firm D call. The CDR3 is made up of 12 amino acids. With 5 bases removed from V and 2 bases from J, the gap between germline ends came to 6 bases. Germline CDR1 SGHVS, CDR2 FQNEAQ. DNA of the CDR3: TGTGCCAGCAGCCGGGAAAACACTGAAGCTTTCTTT. It encodes CASSRENTEAFF.

CDR3 sequence: CASSQEPGSSYNEQFF. The DNA for the CDR3 is TGTGCCAGCAGCCAAGAGCCGGGGAGCTCCTACAATGAGCAGTTCTTC. The gene calls are TRBV14 and TRBJ2-1, with D possibly matching TRBD2 (5 bases). The CDR3 totals 16 residues. The V and J ends lost 0 bases and 0 bases respectively, with 9 bases between them. Germline V lookup: CDR1 SGHDN, CDR2 FVKESK. Based on the CDR3 plus reference TRBV14 and TRBJ2-1, the full variable domain is EAGVTQFPSHSVIEKGQTVTLRCDPISGHDNLYWYRRVMGKEIKFLLHFVKESKQDESGMPNNRFLAERTGGTYSTLKVQPAELEDSGVYFCASSQEPGSSYNEQFFGPGTRLTVL.

The chain is built from TRBV10-3 and TRBJ2-1; no definite D call. Germline-derived CDR1 and CDR2 are ENHRY and SYGVKD. This CDR3 is 12 amino acids long. V lost 7 bases to trimming and J lost 6 bases, with 10 bases between them. The CDR3 coding sequence is TGTGCCATCAAGGTCAGAGGCAATGAGCAGTTCTTC. Translated, it gives CAIKVRGNEQFF.

The chain joins TRBV28 to TRBJ2-1; D ambiguous. Germline V lookup: CDR1 MDHEN, CDR2 SYDVKM. The CDR3 has 18 residues. With 8 bases removed from V and 2 bases from J, the gap between germline ends came to 25 bases. CDR3 in DNA: TGTGCCAGCCGGAACTGGTGGGTCGGAGACCCTACCTACAATGAGCAGTTCTTC. Translating gives CASRNWWVGDPTYNEQFF.

The V gene is TRBV19, the J gene TRBJ1-2; weak D call: TRBD1 (6 bases). V lost 0 bases, J lost 5 bases, and 19 bases lay in between. This CDR3 spans 17 amino acids. Germline V CDR1 and CDR2: LNHDA, SQIVND (reference sequence). The CDR3 DNA is TGTGCCAGTAGTATAGATCTATTTTTGGGACAATCTTATGGCTACACCTTC. Amino acid sequence: CASSIDLFLGQSYGYTF. Variable domain in full (rest from reference TRBV19 and TRBJ1-2): DGGITQSPKYLFRKEGQNVTLSCEQNLNHDAMYWYRQDPGQGLRLIYYSQIVNDFQKGDIAEGYSVSREKKESFPLTVTSAQKNPTAFYLCASSIDLFLGQSYGYTFGSGTRLTVV.

The chain links TRBV9 to TRBJ2-5; D assignment may be TRBD1 or TRBD2 (6 bases each). The DNA matches TRBJ2-7 better at its end, which makes the J call doubtful. CDR3 length: 14 residues. Per the germline V gene, CDR1 is SGDLS and CDR2 is YYNGEE. Here the CDR3 reads CASSEAGEVYEQYF. The CDR3, as DNA: TGTGCCAGCAGTGAAGCAGGGGAGGTCTACGAGCAGTACTTC.

This clone was counted a single time. This chain connects TRBV11-3 to TRBJ1-1; D not resolved. From germline, CDR1 is SGHNT and CDR2 YENEEA. The CDR3 covers 12 residues. V dropped 0 bases and J dropped 8 bases, with 7 bases sitting between them. This chain's CDR3 is CASSLDSWEAFF. In DNA form, the CDR3 reads TGTGCCAGCAGCTTAGATTCGTGGGAAGCTTTCTTT.

The V and J genes are TRBV28 and TRBJ1-5, with 10 bases matching TRBD1. The CDR3 is 16 residues long. The J segment lost 5 bases and the V segment lost 3 bases, leaving 7 bases of the junction unmatched. Germline-derived CDR1 and CDR2 are MDHEN and SYDVKM. The CDR3 DNA is TGTGCCAGCAGTTTCGTGATGGGACAGGGGCATCAGCCCCAGCATTTT. Protein: CASSFVMGQGHQPQHF.

The gene calls are TRBV11-2 and TRBJ2-3; 8 bases agree with TRBD1. The CDR3 extends over 15 amino acids. Germline V gene data show CDR1 as SGHAT and CDR2 as FQNNGV. V was clipped by 4 bases and J by 4 bases; unmatched bases: 7. This CDR3 is CASSSDRGRADTQYF. CDR3 bases: TGTGCCAGCAGCTCCGACAGGGGCCGGGCAGATACGCAGTATTTT.

The gene calls are TRBV10-2 and TRBJ1-2; 9 bases agree with TRBD1. This CDR3 has 14 amino acids. The V and J ends lost 2 bases and 4 bases, in that order; junction bases with no gene match: 2. Germline CDR1 WSHSY, CDR2 SAAADI. The CDR3: CASSEGTGSYGYTF. CDR3 sequence (DNA): TGCGCCAGCAGTGAGGGGACAGGGAGCTATGGCTACACCTTC.

For the CDR3, the DNA is TGTGCCAGCAGCGTAGGGTGGGACAGCCCTTTCTTT. Encoded protein: CASSVGWDSPFF. V and J are TRBV9 and TRBJ1-1, with 7 nucleotides matching TRBD1. The CDR3 has 12 amino acids. J gave up 12 bases and V 0 bases, and 5 bases lay outside the gene matches. Germline CDR1 SGDLS, CDR2 YYNGEE. The variable domain in full, with the rest retrieved from reference TRBV9 and TRBJ1-1, is DSGVTQTPKHLITATGQRVTLRCSPRSGDLSVYWYQQSLDQGLQFLIQYYNGEERAKGNILERFSAQQFPDLHSELNLSSLELGDSALYFCASSVGWDSPFFGQGTRLTVV.

This chain joins TRBV19 and TRBJ2-4, with 9 bases that match TRBD1. This CDR3 has 14 residues. Germline lookup yields CDR1 LNHDA and CDR2 SQIVND (reference sequence). The V segment lost 5 bases and the J segment 7 bases; nucleotides outside the gene matches: 6. The CDR3 bases are TGTGCCAGTAGTCACGGGACAGGGACGAACATTCAGTACTTC. Translating gives CASSHGTGTNIQYF.

The J gene is TRBJ2-7, the V gene TRBV11-2; possible D gene TRBD1, 6 bases. Trimming took 4 bases from V and 3 from J, leaving 13 bases between them. Germline CDR1 reads SGHAT; CDR2 reads FQNNGV. The CDR3 extends over 14 amino acids. The CDR3: CASSSGQLDYEQYF. The CDR3 DNA is TGTGCCAGCAGCTCCGGACAGCTCGACTACGAGCAGTACTTC. Drawing the rest from reference TRBV11-2 and TRBJ2-7, the complete variable domain is EAGVAQSPRYKIIEKRQSVAFWCNPISGHATLYWYQQILGQGPKLLIQFQNNGVVDDSQLPKDRFSAERLKGVDSTLKIQPAKLEDSAVYLCASSSGQLDYEQYFGPGTRLTVT.

The chain recombines TRBV7-9 with TRBJ2-7; tentatively, D is TRBD1 (5 bases). The CDR3 has 13 residues. Germline V gives CDR1 SEHNR, CDR2 FQNEAQ (reference sequence). Trimming took off 5 bases at V and 1 base at J, with 9 bases between the two ends. CDR3 nucleotides: TGTGCCAGCAGCCCCCCAGGGTCCTACGAGCAGTACTTC. Translated: CASSPPGSYEQYF.

This chain connects TRBV9 to TRBJ2-2; D call uncertain. The ends were cut back, 0 bases at V and 6 bases at J, with 9 bases in the middle. Germline CDR1 and CDR2: SGDLS and YYNGEE. The CDR3 has 14 residues. CDR3 loop: CASSVGDGSGELFF. The CDR3 coding sequence is TGTGCCAGCAGCGTAGGGGATGGGTCCGGGGAGCTGTTTTTT.

This clone was recorded once. This rearrangement joins TRBV29-1 to TRBJ2-1; 10 nucleotides agree with TRBD2. Germline values: CDR1 SQVTM, CDR2 ANQGSEA. The J segment lost 8 bases and the V segment lost 3 bases, leaving 10 bases of the junction unmatched. This CDR3 is built from 15 residues. The CDR3 is CSVDPLAGETYEQFF. CDR3 bases: TGCAGCGTTGACCCTCTAGCGGGAGAGACCTATGAGCAGTTCTTC.

This chain joins TRBV9 and TRBJ2-7; D might be TRBD1 (6 bases). CDR3 length: 15 residues. V lost 4 bases to trimming and J lost 4 bases, with 18 bases between them. Germline V lookup: CDR1 SGDLS, CDR2 YYNGEE. The chain's CDR3 is CASSPSGTQYYEQYF. CDR3 nucleotide sequence: TGTGCCAGCAGCCCCTCCGGGACACAATATTACGAGCAGTACTTC.

The chain links TRBV25-1 to TRBJ1-2; D possibly corresponds to TRBD1 (5 bases). Germline lookup yields CDR1 MGHDK and CDR2 SYGVNS. This CDR3 has 12 amino acids. Trimming removed 5 bases from V and 7 bases from J, with 11 bases in between. The CDR3 DNA reads as TGTGCCAGCAGTAACGGGGCAGGTGGCTACACCTTC. Its translation is CASSNGAGGYTF.

This clone was observed once. The rearrangement uses TRBV29-1 and TRBJ2-7; the match to TRBD2 covers 7 bases. The CDR3 runs to 14 residues. Looked up from germline, CDR1 is SQVTM and CDR2 is ANQGSEA. V trimming: 3 bases; J trimming: 7 bases; junction bases outside the gene matches: 12. CDR3 DNA: TGCAGCGTTGACGGTTGGGCGGGAGAGGGAGAGCAGTACTTC. Residues: CSVDGWAGEGEQYF.

The gene calls are TRBV28 and TRBJ2-7; the match to TRBD2 covers 7 bases. J was trimmed by 0 bases and V by 7 bases; bases with no gene match: 3. From germline, CDR1 is MDHEN and CDR2 SYDVKM. This CDR3 contains 13 residues. CDR3 in amino acids: CASTTSDSYEQYF. CDR3 nucleotide sequence: TGTGCCAGCACCACTAGCGACTCCTACGAGCAGTACTTC. Based on the CDR3 plus reference TRBV28 and TRBJ2-7, the full variable domain is DVKVTQSSRYLVKRTGEKVFLECVQDMDHENMFWYRQDPGLGLRLIYFSYDVKMKEKGDIPEGYSVSREKKERFSLILESASTNQTSMYLCASTTSDSYEQYFGPGTRLTVT.